These 25 T cell receptor beta chains originate from one sample sequenced in a study of blood T cells in healthy people across ages. A second PCR, run for roughly 7 to 12 cycles, used a sample-barcoded 5' primer plus a J-beta primer mix. TCRdb analysed the 5' RACE reads with MiXCR anew, one entry per CDR3 protein. The table includes roughly 1,500,000 distinct CDR3 sequences, around two fifths detected once. Sequencing was performed on blood. These receptors came from a young woman in good health.

This sequence joins TRBV4-1 and TRBJ1-2; perhaps TRBD1 as D (5 bases). There are 16 residues in the CDR3. Germline V gene data show CDR1 as MGHRA and CDR2 as YSYEKL. With 4 bases removed from V and 2 bases from J, the gap between germline ends came to 17 bases. The CDR3 region has the DNA TGCGCCAGCAGCCCGATAACGGGACGTCTAAACTATGGCTACACCTTC. Translating it yields CASSPITGRLNYGYTF.

The genes are TRBV20-1 and TRBJ1-1, with 8 bases lining up with TRBD1. The CDR3 spans 13 residues. CDR1 and CDR2 (germline): DFQATT, SNEGSKA (reference sequence). The trim removed 3 bases at V and 5 bases at J, leaving 5 bases unmatched. The CDR3 spells CSARGQVGTEAFF. The DNA for the CDR3 is TGCAGTGCTAGGGGACAGGTGGGGACTGAAGCTTTCTTT.

A few counts support this clonotype. V is TRBV9 and J is TRBJ2-5, with 9 bases lining up with TRBD1. This CDR3 has 14 amino acids. CDR1 is SGDLS, CDR2 YYNGEE, per germline. V trimming: 3 bases; J trimming: 5 bases; junction bases outside the gene matches: 5. In nucleotides, the CDR3 is TGTGCCAGCAGCGAAGACAGGGGGTTTGAGACCCAGTACTTC. This translates into CASSEDRGFETQYF.

This clonotype was seen only a few times. This chain uses TRBV20-1 with TRBJ2-3; 7 bases are a match to TRBD1. There are 13 residues in the CDR3. The J segment lost 2 bases and the V segment lost 5 bases, leaving 4 bases of the junction unmatched. CDR1 DFQATT and CDR2 SNEGSKA come from the germline V gene (reference sequence). CDR3 sequence (DNA): TGCAGTGCTCCGACAGGGATCACAGATACGCAGTATTTT. It translates to CSAPTGITDTQYF.

This clonotype turned up a few times. This chain joins TRBV7-2 and TRBJ2-3; D unresolved. This CDR3 comprises 13 residues. Per germline, CDR1 SGHTA and CDR2 FQGNSA. V was trimmed by 2 bases and J by 4 bases, leaving 7 bases between them. CDR3 residues: CASSLFLADTQYF. The CDR3 DNA reads TGTGCCAGCAGCTTATTTCTTGCAGATACGCAGTATTTT.

Only a few counts were recorded for this clonotype. The chain is built from TRBV12-3 or TRBV12-4 and TRBJ1-2; D gene uncertain. The CDR3 loop spans 13 amino acids. Deletions cut 8 bases from V and 7 bases from J, with 17 bases between. The CDR3 is CASGLGRSSGYTF. The CDR3 DNA follows: TGTGCCAGCGGTCTGGGCCGCTCATCTGGCTACACCTTC.

The count of this clonotype is one. J is TRBJ2-1 and V is TRBV20-1; 10 positions agree with TRBD2. The V segment lost 6 bases and the J segment 1 base; nucleotides outside the gene matches: 6. The CDR3 totals 15 residues. Germline assignment: CDR1 DFQATT and CDR2 SNEGSKA (reference sequence). The CDR3 region is CSATGTSASYNEQFF. CDR3 bases: TGCAGTGCGACCGGGACTAGCGCTTCCTACAATGAGCAGTTCTTC.

The V gene is TRBV6-6, the J gene TRBJ2-7; 7 bases map to TRBD2. With 7 bases clipped from V and 6 bases from J, the junction kept 9 bases outside the gene matches. The CDR3 covers 13 residues. Per germline, CDR1 MNHNY and CDR2 SVGAGI (reference sequence). The CDR3 DNA sequence: TGTGCCAGCACCTTAGGCGGGGGACGCGAGCAGTACTTC. Translation: CASTLGGGREQYF.

This clonotype was observed a few times. At one end the junction does not follow the germline gene, possibly because of a read error. This rearrangement joins TRBV20-1 to TRBJ2-5; no clear D. Germline CDR1 is DFQATT and CDR2 is SNEGSKA (reference sequence). CDR3 length equals 11 residues. CDR3 protein: CSGRPQETQYF. Here the CDR3 DNA reads TGCAGTGGTAGACCACAAGAGACCCAGTACTTC.

J is TRBJ1-2 and V is TRBV6-5; perhaps TRBD1 as D (5 bases). With 0 bases removed from V and 4 bases from J, the gap between germline ends came to 12 bases. CDR1 MNHEY and CDR2 SVGAGI come from the germline V gene. This CDR3 is built from 15 residues. The CDR3 nucleotides are TGTGCCAGCAGTTACTCGGAGGGGTCAGCCTATGGCTACACCTTC. Encoded protein: CASSYSEGSAYGYTF.

The J gene is TRBJ2-5, the V gene TRBV6-5; 12 bases are a match to TRBD2. This CDR3 has 17 residues. Germline-derived CDR1 and CDR2 are MNHEY and SVGAGI. With 2 bases clipped from V and 4 bases from J, the junction kept 8 bases outside the gene matches. The CDR3: CASSYRPGLAGLETQYF. CDR3 coding DNA: TGTGCCAGCAGTTACAGGCCGGGACTAGCGGGTTTAGAGACCCAGTACTTC.

This rearrangement joins TRBV10-3 to TRBJ1-5; D perhaps matches TRBD1 (6 bases). The ends were cut back, 4 bases at V and 0 bases at J, with 10 bases in the middle. The CDR3 runs 15 residues. Per the germline V gene, CDR1 is ENHRY and CDR2 is SYGVKD. The CDR3 DNA follows: TGTGCCATCAGTGTGACAGGTTTTAGCAATCAGCCCCAGCATTTT. This codes for CAISVTGFSNQPQHF.

The chain is built from TRBV5-1 and TRBJ2-5; 7 bases map to TRBD1. The germline CDR1 and CDR2 sequences are SGHRS and YFSETQ. The J segment lost 2 bases and the V segment lost 1 base, leaving 5 bases of the junction unmatched. The CDR3 loop spans 15 amino acids. CDR3 nucleotide sequence: TGCGCCAGCAGCTTGATCACAGGGGCACAAGAGACCCAGTACTTC. Amino acids: CASSLITGAQETQYF. The variable domain in full, with the rest retrieved from reference TRBV5-1 and TRBJ2-5, is KAGVTQTPRYLIKTRGQQVTLSCSPISGHRSVSWYQQTPGQGLQFLFEYFSETQRNKGNFPGRFSGRQFSNSRSEMNVSTLELGDSALYLCASSLITGAQETQYFGPGTRLLVL.

The chain has TRBV5-5 and TRBJ2-1, with D tentatively TRBD1 or TRBD2 (5 bases each). Germline lookup yields CDR1 SGHKS and CDR2 YYEKEE (reference sequence). CDR3 length equals 15 residues. V lost 1 base, J lost 1 base, and 9 bases lay in between. The CDR3 DNA reads TGTGCCAGCAGCTTGTCGTGGGGGTCCTACAATGAGCAGTTCTTC. It codes for CASSLSWGSYNEQFF.

The V call is TRBV12-3 or TRBV12-4, the J call TRBJ2-1, with TRBD2 identical over 10 bases. V shed 3 bases, J shed 9 bases, and the junction held 5 bases outside the gene matches. The CDR3 has 14 residues. The CDR3: CASSLASGRSEQFF. CDR3 DNA: TGTGCCAGCAGTTTGGCTAGCGGGAGATCTGAGCAGTTCTTC.

This rearrangement joins TRBV6-6 to TRBJ2-1; possibly TRBD1 or TRBD2 for D (5 bases each). The J call is in doubt because the DNA end fits TRBJ2-7 better. Germline CDR1 reads MNHNY; CDR2 reads SVGAGI (reference sequence). This CDR3 is 14 amino acids long. CDR3 nucleotide sequence: TGTGCCAGCAGCCCAGGGAGCTCCTACAATGAGCAGTACTTC. Protein product: CASSPGSSYNEQYF.

The rearrangement uses TRBV20-1 and TRBJ1-2; possible D gene TRBD1, 6 bases. The V gene's germline CDR1 is DFQATT and CDR2 SNEGSKA (reference sequence). This CDR3 spans 13 amino acids. V lost 0 bases and J lost 8, with 13 bases in between. This chain's CDR3 is CSARDGGAWGYTF. CDR3 coding DNA: TGCAGTGCTAGAGATGGGGGGGCGTGGGGCTACACCTTC.

The rearrangement links TRBV20-1 to TRBJ2-1; 9 bases are shared with TRBD2. Trimming took 2 bases from V and 3 from J; bases not matched to a gene: 5. The CDR3 extends over 15 amino acids. Germline loops: CDR1 DFQATT, CDR2 SNEGSKA (reference sequence). Here the CDR3 DNA reads TGCAGTGCTAGAAGGGTTAGCGGGGGCTACAATGAGCAGTTCTTC. Translating it yields CSARRVSGGYNEQFF.

This chain joins TRBV20-1 and TRBJ2-7; 7 nucleotides align to TRBD2. The CDR3 runs 17 residues. V dropped 5 bases and J dropped 7; count of bases not matched to a gene: 23. Germline values: CDR1 DFQATT, CDR2 SNEGSKA (reference sequence). CDR3 bases: TGCAGTGCTGTTAGCCCTGGGGCGGCGGGAGTGGGTAATGAGCAGTACTTC. It codes for CSAVSPGAAGVGNEQYF.

This clonotype was seen at least ten times. V and J are TRBV7-2 and TRBJ2-7, with 8 bases matching TRBD1. Per germline, CDR1 SGHTA and CDR2 FQGNSA. The V and J ends lost 2 bases and 1 base, in that order; junction bases with no gene match: 4. This CDR3 contains 15 residues. CDR3 loop: CASSLRRQGSYEQYF. CDR3 bases: TGTGCCAGCAGCTTAAGGAGACAGGGGTCCTACGAGCAGTACTTC.

This clonotype has at least ten counts. This rearrangement joins TRBV2 to TRBJ2-3; D unclear. There are 13 residues in the CDR3. Germline CDR1 and CDR2: SNHLY and FYNNEI. Deletions cut 3 bases from V and 0 bases from J, with 4 bases between. The CDR3 protein is CASSDRSTDTQYF. In DNA, the CDR3 is TGTGCCAGCAGTGATCGGAGCACAGATACGCAGTATTTT. Complete variable domain (other parts from reference TRBV2 and TRBJ2-3): EPEVTQTPSHQVTQMGQEVILRCVPISNHLYFYWYRQILGQKVEFLVSFYNNEISEKSEIFDDQFSVERPDGSNFTLKIRSTKLEDSAMYFCASSDRSTDTQYFGPGTRLTVL.

The chain has TRBV18 and TRBJ2-7, with a tentative D call TRBD1 (6 bases). The CDR3 contains 15 residues. Germline-derived CDR1 and CDR2 are KGHSH and LQKENI. V was shortened by 5 bases and J by 0 bases, with 14 bases between the two germline ends. CDR3 in amino acids: CASSGIRGASYEQYF. The CDR3 region has the DNA TGTGCCAGCTCAGGAATCAGGGGAGCCTCCTACGAGCAGTACTTC.

This clonotype has a count of ten or more. The chain has TRBV28 and TRBJ2-3; 8 bases are a match to TRBD2. Per the germline V gene, CDR1 is MDHEN and CDR2 is SYDVKM. The CDR3 consists of 15 residues. With 8 bases clipped from V and 7 bases from J, the junction kept 14 bases outside the gene matches. CDR3 DNA sequence: TGTGCCAGCCATAAGAGTCTAGCGGGCCCGAATACGCAGTATTTT. Protein product: CASHKSLAGPNTQYF.

This clonotype was seen only a few times. The rearrangement uses TRBV6-1 and TRBJ2-7; tentative D call: TRBD1 (6 bases). The germline V gene has CDR1 MNHNS and CDR2 SASEGT. Trimming shortened V by 0 bases and J by 4 bases, and 13 bases separated the two germline ends. This CDR3 comprises 15 residues. The CDR3 sequence: CASSEASGTLYEQYF. DNA of the CDR3: TGTGCCAGCAGTGAAGCCTCAGGGACACTTTACGAGCAGTACTTC.

The rearrangement uses TRBV14 and TRBJ1-1, with a tentative D call TRBD1 (6 bases). Germline V lookup: CDR1 SGHDN, CDR2 FVKESK. The V end was cut by 0 bases, the J end by 6 bases, with 14 bases between. The CDR3 is 15 residues long. The CDR3 sequence is CASSQDYGGRAEAFF. As DNA, the CDR3 is TGTGCCAGCAGCCAAGACTACGGGGGCCGGGCTGAAGCTTTCTTT.